Listed below are T cell receptor beta chains from one sample, sequenced in a study of blood T cell repertoires in COVID-19. Assay: immunoSEQ multiplex PCR; the TCRdb copy retains only in-frame clones and omits some. The sample has about 250,000 clones, approximately 88% seen once; the top ten hold roughly 0.92%. Source material: peripheral blood. All receptors derive from a middle-aged woman who had recovered from COVID-19. Each CDR3 is given without its conserved first and last residue. Size values are once, few and many counts, or a class for expanded clones, and some rows have none.

j_call v_call clone_size cdr3_aa
TRBJ2-3 TRBV19 - ASSEQTDTQY
TRBJ2-3 TRBV29-1 - SVARGSSGSTDTQY
TRBJ1-1 TRBV30 - AWSLQGAQLAF
TRBJ2-7 TRBV27 - ASKPSEQGTEQY
TRBJ1-4 TRBV5-3 few ARSLSHRGINEKLF
TRBJ2-5 TRBV2 - ASREYIAGGQETQY
TRBJ1-2 TRBV18 - ASSPPAPNYGYT
TRBJ2-7 TRBV11-2 - ASSLVQGLAGGYEQY
TRBJ2-7 TRBV6-5 - ASSLESVRSDEQY
TRBJ1-2 TRBV19 once ASTLSTSPYYGYT
TRBJ2-4 TRBV19 - ASSTGRAGGANIQY
TRBJ2-1 TRBV11-3 - ASGPERVMEQF
TRBJ1-1 TRBV3-1/TRBV3-2 once ASSQLEGNTEAF
TRBJ2-3 TRBV7-9 - ASRDPGRGLELTDTQY
TRBJ2-1 TRBV11-2 once ASIWGVGPYNEQF
TRBJ2-2 TRBV13 once ASSREGRRGELF
TRBJ2-5 TRBV3-1/TRBV3-2 few ASQGAGGPGETQY
TRBJ2-1 TRBV5-8 once ASSSQGGVRNEQF
TRBJ2-2 TRBV28 - ASSPDRPNTGELF
TRBJ2-5 TRBV14 - ASSLRLAGESETQY
TRBJ2-5 TRBV6-1 once ASSAAGAGGRETQY
TRBJ2-7 TRBV30 - AWNAASPWRESYEQY
TRBJ2-2 TRBV28 - ASTRGGANTGELF
TRBJ2-5 TRBV28 - ASSLSLAGGGSQETQY
TRBJ2-7 TRBV5-1 - ASSGGARDYEQY
TRBJ2-6 TRBV4-1 - ASSQPRDRDTGANVLT
TRBJ2-1 TRBV5-1 - ASSMRTGLAGGPSSYNEQF
TRBJ2-5 TRBV2 - ASTPSQDSRTQY
TRBJ2-7 TRBV5-4 - ASSWGDRGAYEQY
TRBJ1-1 TRBV3-1/TRBV3-2 - ASSQVRDTEAF
TRBJ1-3 TRBV18 - ASSPPSNSGNTIY
TRBJ1-3 TRBV4-1 - ASSQDPLTGWAGNTIY
TRBJ1-4 TRBV28 - ASSFSGQGHEKLF
TRBJ2-1 TRBV19 once ASSRKSGQGTYNEQF
TRBJ1-6 TRBV9 few ASSVSGTANSPLH
TRBJ2-7 TRBV11-2 - ASSPRWTSGSIYEQY
TRBJ2-1 TRBV18 - ASSQDTYNEQF
TRBJ2-3 TRBV6-4 - ASSPGTGVSTDTQY
TRBJ2-5 TRBV3-1/TRBV3-2 - ASSQVGGLGQETQY
TRBJ1-2 TRBV6-5 - ASTEGGTYYGYT
TRBJ2-3 TRBV12-5 - ASGQGTQPSTDTQY
TRBJ2-5 TRBV19 - ASTDRDDQY
TRBJ2-4 TRBV2 - ASSLTSSKNIQY
TRBJ1-5 TRBV5-1 - ASSLVGEQPQH
TRBJ2-3 TRBV28 - ASSFGTEYTDTQY
TRBJ2-2 TRBV4-2 - ASSHLGAGVNGELF
TRBJ1-6 TRBV30 - AWRRGQGNSYNSPLH
TRBJ2-2 TRBV25-1 - ASGGTSGRMRTGELF
TRBJ2-7 TRBV7-2 - ASSLVVAGGREQY
TRBJ2-7 TRBV19 - ASSIAGRGYEQY
TRBJ2-7 TRBV9 - ASSPRTGLLSSYEQY